The 3 T cell receptor beta chains given below trace back to one sample, sequenced in a study of blood T cell repertoires in COVID-19. Repertoires were generated with immunoSEQ multiplex PCR, while TCRdb's copy carries only in-frame clones and drops some. The repertoire holds about 220,000 clones, with roughly 80% as singletons. Sequenced sample: peripheral blood. The receptors originated from a woman aged 60 to 75 who had recovered from COVID-19.

This chain links TRBV6-5 with TRBJ1-5; 7 nucleotides align to TRBD1. The CDR3 is 14 amino acids. The trim removed 6 bases at V and 7 bases at J, leaving 9 bases unmatched. The germline V gene encodes CDR1 MNHEY and CDR2 SVGAGI. The CDR3 region is CASRTGTRGQPQHF. CDR3 sequence (DNA): TGTGCCAGCAGAACCGGGACCAGGGGGCAGCCCCAGCATTTT.

The rearrangement links TRBV7-6 to TRBJ1-1; possibly TRBD1 for D (5 bases). CDR3 length: 16 residues. CDR1 and CDR2 from the germline V gene are SGHVS and FNYEAQ. Trimming removed 0 bases from V and 0 bases from J, with 11 bases in between. CDR3 sequence: CASSLAGGHMNTEAFF. The CDR3 region has the DNA TGTGCCAGCAGCTTAGCCGGGGGTCACATGAACACTGAAGCTTTCTTT. The full variable domain, rest sourced from reference TRBV7-6 and TRBJ1-1, is GAGVSQSPRYKVTKRGQDVALRCDPISGHVSLYWYRQALGQGPEFLTYFNYEAQQDKSGLPNDRFSAERPEGSISTLTIQRTEQRDSAMYRCASSLAGGHMNTEAFFGQGTRLTVV.

The V gene is TRBV2, the J gene TRBJ2-7; no reliable D call. The germline V gene encodes CDR1 SNHLY and CDR2 FYNNEI. The CDR3 is made up of 13 amino acids. V shed 7 bases and J shed 2 bases, with 12 bases lying between them. This chain's CDR3 is CASMFTETYEQYF. CDR3 DNA sequence: TGTGCCAGCATGTTTACTGAGACCTACGAGCAGTACTTC.